The 25 T cell receptor beta chains given below trace back to one sample, sequenced in a study of Graves' ophthalmopathy and Graves' hyperthyroidism. Transcripts of RNA were the source for amplifying TCR beta CDR3 regions. Scientists carried out first-round RT-PCR using HTBI primers and then a second-round multiplex PCR. TCRdb reprocessed the multiplex PCR reads with MiXCR, giving one entry per CDR3 protein. The profile shows over a million distinct CDR3 sequences, approximately 35% of them singletons. Input material: peripheral blood or thyroid tissue (not recorded which). These TCRs come from an adult man with Graves' hyperthyroidism.

This clonotype came up a few times. The J gene is TRBJ2-7, the V gene TRBV6-2 or TRBV6-3; no definite D call. The CDR3 length is 12 residues. Germline V gives CDR1 MNHEY, CDR2 SVGEGT. V lost 3 bases and J 3 bases, leaving 6 bases between the germline ends. As DNA, the CDR3 is TGTGCCAGCAGTTATCCCCTCTACGAGCAGTACTTC. Protein: CASSYPLYEQYF.

The rearrangement uses TRBV14 and TRBJ1-1, with TRBD1 matching 7 bases. CDR1 is SGHDN and CDR2 is FVKESK in the germline V gene. This CDR3 spans 12 amino acids. Unmatched junction bases numbered 0, after V lost 2 bases and J lost 6 bases. The CDR3 DNA follows: TGTGCCAGCAGCCAAACAGGGGCTGAAGCTTTCTTT. Protein sequence: CASSQTGAEAFF.

This clonotype was detected many times. This chain uses TRBV7-3 with TRBJ2-5; a possible D gene is TRBD1 (5 bases). Germline V gene lookup returns CDR1 SGHTA and CDR2 FQGTGA. Trimming shortened V by 5 bases and J by 2 bases, and 9 bases separated the two germline ends. This CDR3 is built from 13 residues. For the CDR3, the DNA is TGTGCCAGCAGCCCCAGGGCGCAAGAGACCCAGTACTTC. The encoded protein is CASSPRAQETQYF.

This clonotype was seen repeatedly, ten times or more. This chain joins TRBV2 and TRBJ1-1; D not resolved. The V gene's germline CDR1 is SNHLY and CDR2 FYNNEI. The V end lost 7 bases, the J end lost 2 bases, and 8 bases lay between the germline ends. This CDR3 is built from 12 residues. The CDR3 DNA reads as TGTGCCAGCATCGAGCCAAACACTGAAGCTTTCTTT. Its translation is CASIEPNTEAFF.

Turning to this clonotype: The junction does not match germline at one end; this may be a read error. This sequence joins TRBV2 and TRBJ1-6, with D maybe TRBD1 (5 bases). The CDR3 totals 18 residues. Germline V gene data show CDR1 as SNHLY and CDR2 as FYNNEI. CDR3 protein: CASSERPPGGTPHPPLHF. The CDR3 coding sequence is TGTGCCAGTAGTGAACGCCCCCCCGGGGGGACGCCACATCCACCCCTCCACTTT.

The chain joins TRBV7-9 to TRBJ2-7; possible D gene TRBD2, 5 bases. The V gene's germline CDR1 is SEHNR and CDR2 FQNEAQ (reference sequence). This CDR3 comprises 14 residues. Trimming left V 4 bases short and J 5 bases short, with 15 bases between. This chain's CDR3 is CASSSEGGRDEQYF. As DNA, the CDR3 is TGTGCCAGCAGCTCCGAAGGAGGTAGGGACGAGCAGTACTTC.

This clonotype was detected ten times or more. The gene calls are TRBV20-1 and TRBJ1-1; 8 bases fit TRBD1. In germline, CDR1 is DFQATT, CDR2 SNEGSKA (reference sequence). The CDR3 is made up of 12 amino acids. V dropped 7 bases and J dropped 10; count of bases not matched to a gene: 11. The CDR3 region has the DNA TGCAGTGTTGGGTCGACAGGGGTAGTAGCTTTCTTT. This sequence encodes CSVGSTGVVAFF.

This chain links TRBV2 with TRBJ1-5; D perhaps matches TRBD1 (6 bases). Trimming pared 4 bases from V and 9 bases from J, leaving 19 bases between. The CDR3 spans 15 residues. Germline V lookup: CDR1 SNHLY, CDR2 FYNNEI. The CDR3 is CASSGGGGPGWPQHF. CDR3 nucleotide sequence: TGTGCCAGCAGTGGGGGAGGGGGGCCTGGATGGCCCCAGCATTTT.

This clonotype has a handful of counts. Just one base apart from a much larger clone, this may be a read error. This chain joins TRBV6-5 and TRBJ1-5; 10 nucleotides agree with TRBD1. CDR3 length: 14 residues. Trimming cost V 5 bases and J 5 bases; bases outside gene matches: 3. In germline, CDR1 is MNHEY, CDR2 SVGAGI. The CDR3 sequence is CASSDGTGDQPQHF. The CDR3 region has the DNA TGTGCCAGCAGTGACGGGACAGGGGATCAGCCCCAGCATTTT.

The chain carries TRBV12-3 or TRBV12-4 and TRBJ2-5; 15 bases map to TRBD2. The CDR3 covers 16 residues. V lost 6 bases and J lost 3; bases outside the gene matches: 5. CDR3 amino acids: CASRGLAGGTEETQYF. CDR3 nucleotides: TGTGCCAGCAGGGGACTAGCGGGGGGTACGGAAGAGACCCAGTACTTC.

Notes on this clonotype: At one end the junction does not follow the germline gene, possibly because of a read error. V is TRBV10-2 and J is TRBJ2-5, with 11 bases matching TRBD2. Germline-derived CDR1 and CDR2 are WSHSY and SAAADI. The CDR3 consists of 14 residues. CDR3 in amino acids: CASSDLAGGEAQYF. The CDR3 region has the DNA TGCGCCAGCAGTGATCTAGCGGGGGGAGAGGCCCAGTACTTC.

The sample holds many counts of this clonotype. The rearrangement joins TRBV10-3 to TRBJ1-6; perhaps TRBD1 as D (6 bases). Germline values: CDR1 ENHRY, CDR2 SYGVKD. The CDR3 contains 15 residues. V lost 6 bases, J lost 7 bases, and 16 bases lay in between. The CDR3 loop reads CAIRDTGHRNSPLHF. The CDR3 bases are TGTGCCATCAGAGATACGGGACACAGAAATTCACCCCTCCACTTT.

This chain links TRBV5-6 with TRBJ1-1; the D gene is possibly TRBD1 (6 bases). Germline values: CDR1 SGHDT, CDR2 YYEEEE. V lost 4 bases and J 8 bases, leaving 21 bases between the germline ends. There are 15 residues in the CDR3. The CDR3 spells CASSATQTGLTEAFF. Here the CDR3 DNA reads TGTGCCAGCAGCGCGACACAAACAGGGCTTACAGAAGCTTTCTTT.

This clonotype has at least ten counts. The V gene is TRBV19, the J gene TRBJ2-7; D is possibly TRBD1 (5 bases). Germline V gene data show CDR1 as LNHDA and CDR2 as SQIVND (reference sequence). This CDR3 has 16 residues. V lost 4 bases and J lost 2, with 18 bases in between. CDR3 sequence reads: CASSTDRRIAPYEQYF. As DNA, the CDR3 is TGTGCCAGTAGTACCGACAGAAGGATCGCCCCCTACGAGCAGTACTTC.

This clonotype was counted at least ten times. The chain recombines TRBV20-1 with TRBJ2-7; 13 bases map to TRBD2. CDR3 length equals 14 residues. Trimming removed 4 bases from V and 2 bases from J; junction bases left unmatched: 2. CDR1 DFQATT and CDR2 SNEGSKA come from the germline V gene (reference sequence). Written as DNA, the CDR3 is TGCAGTGCTACAGGGACTAGCGGGACCTACGAGCAGTACTTC. Translated: CSATGTSGTYEQYF.

This clonotype showed up just a few times. V gene TRBV6-5 combines with J gene TRBJ1-5; D remains unclear. The CDR3 consists of 14 residues. Germline V CDR1 and CDR2: MNHEY, SVGAGI. Trimming left V 5 bases short and J 5 bases short, with 13 bases between. The DNA of the CDR3 is TGTGCCAGCAGTGAACTGGGCAGCCATCAGCCCCAGCATTTT. It specifies CASSELGSHQPQHF.

Notes on this clonotype: It may be a read error: a sequence one base away is much more abundant. The V and J genes are TRBV5-1 and TRBJ2-7; D is possibly TRBD1 (6 bases). Per germline, CDR1 SGHRS and CDR2 YFSETQ. The CDR3 extends over 13 amino acids. CDR3 in DNA: TGTGCCAGCGGCTTGGGCAGGGGCGACGAGCAGTACTTC. This translates into CASGLGRGDEQYF. The full variable domain, with the rest looked up from reference TRBV5-1 and TRBJ2-7, is KAGVTQTPRYLIKTRGQQVTLSCSPISGHRSVSWYQQTPGQGLQFLFEYFSETQRNKGNFPGRFSGRQFSNSRSEMNVSTLELGDSALYLCASGLGRGDEQYFGPGTRLTVT.

This chain links TRBV5-5 with TRBJ1-2; D ambiguous. The V end lost 0 bases, the J end lost 0 bases, and 6 bases lay between the germline ends. CDR1 and CDR2 from the germline V gene are SGHKS and YYEKEE (reference sequence). The CDR3 consists of 14 residues. The CDR3: CASSLVLPNYGYTF. The CDR3 DNA follows: TGTGCCAGCAGCTTGGTGCTGCCTAACTATGGCTACACCTTC.

This clonotype was detected ten times or more. This chain uses TRBV5-1 with TRBJ1-6, with D uncertain. From germline, CDR1 is SGHRS and CDR2 YFSETQ. This CDR3 has 13 amino acids. Trimming pared 0 bases from V and 10 bases from J, leaving 8 bases between. Here the CDR3 reads CASSLVDLSPLHF. The CDR3 DNA is TGCGCCAGCAGCTTGGTCGACTTATCACCCCTCCACTTT.

This clonotype has ten or more counts. The chain carries TRBV15 and TRBJ2-5; 7 positions match TRBD1. This CDR3 contains 14 residues. V was clipped by 3 bases and J by 4 bases; unmatched bases: 5. Germline V gene data show CDR1 as LNHNV and CDR2 as YYDKDF (reference sequence). The CDR3 reads CATSSGTARETQYF. The CDR3 DNA reads TGTGCCACCAGCAGTGGGACAGCAAGAGAGACCCAGTACTTC.

The chain has TRBV10-3 and TRBJ2-7, with 9 bases aligning to TRBD1. V dropped 9 bases and J dropped 3; count of bases not matched to a gene: 6. The length of the CDR3 is 13 residues. The germline CDR1 and CDR2 sequences are ENHRY and SYGVKD. CDR3 amino acids: CAMRPDRGYEQYF. The CDR3 DNA follows: TGTGCCATGAGGCCGGACAGGGGCTACGAGCAGTACTTC.

The chain is built from TRBV5-1 and TRBJ1-5; D unresolved. The CDR3 contains 15 residues. Germline CDR1 SGHRS, CDR2 YFSETQ. V was pared by 0 bases and J by 1 base, with 8 bases between. Here the CDR3 DNA reads TGCGCCAGCAGCTTGGCGGCAGACAGCAATCAGCCCCAGCATTTT. Protein: CASSLAADSNQPQHF.

Comments on this clonotype: A read error is likely, as this CDR3 ends without the conserved phenylalanine or tryptophan. Because the CDR3's place on the DNA is in doubt, the DNA is left out and the CDR3 is given as listed by TCRdb. This chain links TRBV7-8 with TRBJ2-7. Per germline, CDR1 SGHVS and CDR2 FQNEAQ. The CDR3 has 15 residues if both end residues are counted. CDR3 protein: CASSLGQGKTYEHYL.

At least ten counts were recorded for this clonotype. The V and J genes are TRBV20-1 and TRBJ1-2; 7 bases match TRBD1. The CDR3 sequence is 13 residues long. CDR1 is DFQATT and CDR2 is SNEGSKA in the germline V gene (reference sequence). The junction had 9 bases not matched to a gene; V was cut back by 5 bases and J by 6 bases. The CDR3 loop is CSAPRQGQDGYTF. The CDR3 region has the DNA TGCAGTGCTCCTAGACAGGGCCAGGATGGCTACACCTTC.

The V call is TRBV10-3, the J call TRBJ1-2, with D unclear. V gave up 4 bases and J gave up 6 bases, with 15 bases separating them. This CDR3 region has 14 residues. The germline V gene encodes CDR1 ENHRY and CDR2 SYGVKD. The CDR3 loop reads CAISGVAGLDGYTF. CDR3 coding DNA: TGTGCCATCAGTGGAGTAGCGGGGTTAGATGGCTACACCTTC.